This record looks at one TCR beta chain sequence and its context. The antigen remains unidentified. This sample was included in a study of T-cell memory formation after mild COVID-19. General study results and limits: Pre-infection memory contained some responding clones, which suggested that cross-reactive memory had joined. A balance of CD4 and CD8 characterized clones contracting day 15 to 85, whereas later expanders leaned CD4+.

J was trimmed by 1 base and V by 7 bases; bases with no gene match: 3. The CDR3 loop spans 13 amino acids. CDR1 and CDR2 from the germline V gene are SGHDT and YYEEEE. 5'RACE primed at constant segments yielded TCR alpha and TCR beta cDNA libraries bearing sample barcodes and UMIs. TCRdb reanalysed the 5' RACE reads using MiXCR and keeps one entry per CDR3 protein. The sample consists of almost 350,000 distinct CDR3 sequences, less than 25% of them appearing once. The sequence was collected from a man aged 18 to 29 who had mild COVID-19 (a few samples of this study predate the infection). Cell type and time point are not known. The sample taken for sequencing was PBMCs or a T cell subset sorted from them (not recorded which). The V call is TRBV5-6, the J call TRBJ2-5, with 8 bases lining up with TRBD2. CDR3 sequence (DNA): TGTGCCAGCGAACTAGCGGTCCAAGAGACCCAGTACTTC. It codes for CASELAVQETQYF.